These 8 T cell receptor beta chains were sequenced from one sample in a study of blood T cell repertoires in COVID-19. Measured with immunoSEQ multiplex PCR; TCRdb has only the in-frame clones, and not every one. Counted here are under 200,000 clones, about 80% occurring once; the ten biggest clones make up roughly 5%. Sequences were obtained from PBMCs or T cells enriched from blood (not recorded which). The receptor source for this set is a woman between 55 and 75 years old with acute COVID-19.

The chain combines TRBV10-3 with TRBJ1-2, with 9 bases identical to TRBD1. The CDR3 is 14 residues long. V dropped 7 bases and J dropped 8; count of bases not matched to a gene: 11. Looked up from germline, CDR1 is ENHRY and CDR2 is SYGVKD. CDR3 protein: CAITPGQGIYGYTF. As DNA, the CDR3 is TGTGCCATCACTCCGGGACAGGGTATATACGGCTACACCTTC.

This clone has at least ten counts. The chain carries TRBV19 and TRBJ2-3; D perhaps matches TRBD2 (7 bases). V shed 6 bases and J shed 4 bases, with 23 bases lying between them. The CDR3 consists of 17 residues. The germline gives CDR1 LNHDA, CDR2 SQIVND (reference sequence). The DNA of the CDR3 is TGTGCCAGTAGATCCCGGGGAGGGACAAGTATCGCAGATACGCAGTATTTT. Its protein is CASRSRGGTSIADTQYF.

This chain connects TRBV30 to TRBJ1-6, with 9 bases matching TRBD1. V shed 1 base, J shed 13 bases, and the junction held 5 bases outside the gene matches. The germline V gene has CDR1 GTSNPN and CDR2 SVGIG (reference sequence). The CDR3 is made up of 13 amino acids. The CDR3 DNA reads TGTGCCTGGAGTGGGGGGACAGGGCAGCCCCTCCACTTT. Protein product: CAWSGGTGQPLHF. The complete variable domain, with remaining parts taken from reference TRBV30 and TRBJ1-6, reads SQTIHQWPATLVQPVGSPLSLECTVEGTSNPNLYWYRQAAGRGLQLLFYSVGIGQISSEVPQNLSASRPQDRQFILSSKKLLLSDSGFYLCAWSGGTGQPLHFGNGTRLTVT.

In this sample, this clone turned up a few times. This rearrangement joins TRBV11-2 to TRBJ1-2; TRBD1 might be the D (5 bases). Germline V gene data show CDR1 as SGHAT and CDR2 as FQNNGV. The V and J ends lost 1 base and 4 bases respectively, with 16 bases between them. The CDR3 runs 16 residues. The CDR3 DNA sequence: TGTGCCAGCAGCTTAGGTCGCATCGGGGGTACCTATGGCTACACCTTC. This sequence encodes CASSLGRIGGTYGYTF.

The chain links TRBV5-1 to TRBJ1-4; 8 positions agree with TRBD1. Germline lookup yields CDR1 SGHRS and CDR2 YFSETQ. The CDR3 is 15 residues long. The V segment lost 0 bases and the J segment 8 bases; nucleotides outside the gene matches: 6. CDR3 sequence (DNA): TGCGCCAGCAGCTTGGCGCAGGGGGCAGGGGAAAAACTGTTTTTT. It yields the protein CASSLAQGAGEKLFF.

The sample holds a few counts of this clone. The CDR3 is CASSPQGQGASYEQYF. The CDR3 DNA reads TGTGCCAGCAGCCCGCAGGGACAGGGGGCTTCATACGAGCAGTACTTC. The chain recombines TRBV7-9 with TRBJ2-7; 12 nucleotides agree with TRBD1. The CDR3 runs to 16 residues. CDR1 and CDR2 from the germline V gene are SEHNR and FQNEAQ (reference sequence). V lost 5 bases and J lost 4; bases outside the gene matches: 9.

The chain links TRBV7-2 to TRBJ2-5, with 9 nucleotides matching TRBD2. Unmatched junction bases numbered 9, after V lost 2 bases and J lost 2 bases. The germline V gene has CDR1 SGHTA and CDR2 FQGNSA. The CDR3 is 17 residues long. CDR3 amino acids: CASSLMRKRGAQETQYF. The CDR3 DNA sequence: TGTGCCAGCAGCTTAATGCGCAAGCGGGGGGCTCAAGAGACCCAGTACTTC.

In its sample, this clone was seen once. V is TRBV20-1 and J is TRBJ2-1; 8 bases are shared with TRBD2. Trimming at V came to 3 bases and at J to 8 bases, leaving 6 bases not matched to a gene. The CDR3 runs to 13 residues. CDR1 and CDR2 (germline): DFQATT, SNEGSKA (reference sequence). In DNA, the CDR3 is TGCAGTGCTAGTACGGGGGGGCTTGATGAGCAGTTCTTC. Its protein product is CSASTGGLDEQFF.